What follows describes a single T cell receptor (beta chain). Its antigen is currently unknown. This specimen comes from a study of lymphopenia after photon versus proton radiotherapy. Regarding the study as a whole: Only patients who died were analyzed for survival; proton advantage is unproven. Oligoclonal CD8+ Temra expansion after nadir drove photon patients' diversity drop. Post-nadir TCR diversity decline inversely tracked overall survival among those who died.

The protocol was immunoSEQ multiplex PCR, while the TCRdb copy is restricted to in-frame clones and leaves out a portion. Of 70,000 or so clones listed, approximately 90% were seen once; the top ten hold around 2.2%. The sequence derives from a woman in her forties with cholangiocarcinoma. Here the sequenced sample was peripheral blood, taken from a patient treated with photon-based radiotherapy.

CDR3 DNA sequence: TGTGCCAGTAGTTTCTCGACGGTAGATCTTTATGGCTACACCTTC. Amino acids: CASSFSTVDLYGYTF. The chain has TRBV19 and TRBJ1-2; D remains unclear. The CDR3 has 15 residues. The V end was cut by 5 bases, the J end by 5 bases, with 18 bases between. Germline V gene sequence: CDR1 LNHDA, CDR2 SQIVND (reference sequence).